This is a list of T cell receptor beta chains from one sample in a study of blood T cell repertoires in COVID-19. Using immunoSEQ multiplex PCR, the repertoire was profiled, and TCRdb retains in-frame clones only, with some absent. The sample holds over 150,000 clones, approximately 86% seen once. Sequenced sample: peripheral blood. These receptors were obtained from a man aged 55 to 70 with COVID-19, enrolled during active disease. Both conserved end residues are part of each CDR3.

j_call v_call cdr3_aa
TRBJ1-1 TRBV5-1 CASSRGQGRLAFF
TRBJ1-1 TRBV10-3 CAIRPDRLNTEAFF
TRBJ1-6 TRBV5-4 CASSRMTGQRSPLHF
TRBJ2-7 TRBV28 CASIGAPGTGAYEQYF
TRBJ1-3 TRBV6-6 CASSYSPQTSGNTIYF
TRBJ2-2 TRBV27 CASSHSGRALTGELFF
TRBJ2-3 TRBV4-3 CASSQSTGLAGGLDTQYF
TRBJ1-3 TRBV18 CASSPSPGQTGNTIYF
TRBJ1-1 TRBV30 CAWIPEGQGAFF
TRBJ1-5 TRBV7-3 CASSRTSNPTGGNQPQHF
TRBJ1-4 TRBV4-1 CASSRGQGRVGEKLFF
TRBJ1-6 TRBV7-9 CASSLTRGPGSPLHF
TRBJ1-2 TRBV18 CASSPGRNNDYGYTF
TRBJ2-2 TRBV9 CASSVGAGANTGELFF
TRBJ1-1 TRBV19 CASSNYGGNTEAFF
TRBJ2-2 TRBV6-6 CASSPAGGGTGELFF
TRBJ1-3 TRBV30 CAWSGGLTGGSTIYF
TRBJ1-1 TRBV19 CASRRTEGGTEAFF
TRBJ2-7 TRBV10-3 CVIRGTSGYEQYF
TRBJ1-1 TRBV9 CASSAGTVANTEAFF
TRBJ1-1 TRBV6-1 CASSDSPGLFNTEAFF
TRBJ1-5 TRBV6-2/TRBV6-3 CASSYNGGSQPQHF
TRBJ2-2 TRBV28 CASSLNSGGSTGELFF
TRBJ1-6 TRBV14 CASSQVSRDSPLHF
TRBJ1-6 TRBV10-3 CAISDTGGFSPLHF
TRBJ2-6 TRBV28 CASSSRTGEKISGANVLTF
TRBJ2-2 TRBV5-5 CASSLRHSNTGELFF
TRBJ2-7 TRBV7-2 CASSPTGGASYEQYF
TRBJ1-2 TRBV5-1 CASSLGDGRNYGYTF
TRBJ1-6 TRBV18 CASSLRQGADSPLHF
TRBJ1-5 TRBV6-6 CASRGGRNSNQPQHF
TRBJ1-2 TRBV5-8 CASSWDRAEGYTF
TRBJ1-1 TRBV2 CASSAGTGGVEAFF
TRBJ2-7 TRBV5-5 CASSVRRDRGLYEQYF
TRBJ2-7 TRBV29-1 CSVEESGGPTEQYF
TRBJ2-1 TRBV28 CASRRQYNEQFF
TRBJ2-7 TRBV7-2 CASSIYVQGNGQYF
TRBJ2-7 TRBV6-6 CASTPETYEQYF
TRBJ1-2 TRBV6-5 CASSYSGQGEGYTF
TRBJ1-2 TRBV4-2 CASSQEHVGTGVGGYTF
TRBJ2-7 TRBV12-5 CASGGALLAMGEQYF
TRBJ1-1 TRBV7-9 CASSSGVTAFF
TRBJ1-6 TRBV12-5 CASGSLGGDNSPLHF